Below are 27 T cell receptor beta chains sequenced from a single sample in a study of blood T cells in healthy people across ages. The second PCR ran 7 to 11 cycles with a sample-barcoded 5' primer and J-beta primers. TCRdb used MiXCR to reprocess the 5' RACE reads, holding one entry per CDR3 protein. The table has about 1.6 million distinct CDR3 sequences, about 31% seen once. What was sequenced was blood. The receptors were gathered from a woman aged 25 to 39 in good health.

This clonotype was counted only a few times. The chain recombines TRBV20-1 with TRBJ2-7; D is ambiguous. This CDR3 is built from 11 residues. Germline-derived CDR1 and CDR2 are DFQATT and SNEGSKA (reference sequence). V was trimmed by 0 bases and J by 5 bases, leaving 5 bases between them. CDR3 protein: CSARDVDEQYF. The CDR3 DNA is TGCAGTGCTAGAGATGTGGACGAGCAGTACTTC.

The sample holds a few counts of this clonotype. The CDR3 nucleotides read TGTGCCAGCAGCTTATTAGGACTCCCGTCTAACGAGCAGTACTTC. Protein: CASSLLGLPSNEQYF. The rearrangement uses TRBV7-9 and TRBJ2-5, with D perhaps matching TRBD2 (5 bases). The J call is in doubt because the DNA end fits TRBJ2-7 better. Germline CDR1 reads SEHNR; CDR2 reads FQNEAQ (reference sequence). The CDR3 is 15 amino acids.

The chain carries TRBV6-5 and TRBJ2-7; D unclear. Germline values: CDR1 MNHEY, CDR2 SVGAGI. The CDR3 has 13 residues. V lost 0 bases and J lost 7, with 10 bases in between. As DNA, the CDR3 is TGTGCCAGCAGTTACTCGTCGGAGAGGGAGCAGTACTTC. Its protein product is CASSYSSEREQYF.

In its sample, this clonotype was seen a few times. V is TRBV7-9 and J is TRBJ2-5; 9 bases fit TRBD1. This CDR3 contains 17 residues. In germline, CDR1 is SEHNR, CDR2 FQNEAQ (reference sequence). V was clipped by 1 base and J by 1 base; unmatched bases: 7. The CDR3: CASSLDLRGQGQETQYF. CDR3 in DNA: TGTGCCAGCAGCTTAGACCTGCGGGGACAGGGCCAAGAGACCCAGTACTTC.

At least ten counts were recorded for this clonotype. V is TRBV29-1 and J is TRBJ2-3; D is possibly TRBD1 or TRBD2 (5 bases each). V lost 4 bases and J 6 bases, leaving 14 bases between the germline ends. Germline V gives CDR1 SQVTM, CDR2 ANQGSEA. The CDR3 loop spans 13 amino acids. The CDR3 DNA is TGCAGCGTTGGTCAAGGGACCGGGGATACGCAGTATTTT. This codes for CSVGQGTGDTQYF.

This clonotype was observed a handful of times. V and J are TRBV19 and TRBJ1-1, with TRBD1 as a possible D gene (6 bases). The CDR3 runs 13 residues. V lost 6 bases and J lost 2, with 10 bases in between. The germline V gene encodes CDR1 LNHDA and CDR2 SQIVND (reference sequence). The CDR3 sequence is CASRGATNTEAFF. In DNA form, the CDR3 reads TGTGCCAGTAGGGGGGCAACCAACACTGAAGCTTTCTTT.

The chain links TRBV4-2 to TRBJ2-5; 9 nucleotides match TRBD2. This CDR3 has 13 amino acids. Germline lookup yields CDR1 LGHNA and CDR2 YNFKEQ. V lost 3 bases, J lost 11 bases, and 7 bases stayed unmatched. CDR3 protein: CASSHSSGIEQYF. The CDR3, as DNA: TGTGCCAGCAGCCATTCTAGCGGGATTGAGCAGTACTTC.

This clonotype occurred many times. The V gene is TRBV6-6, the J gene TRBJ2-7; D possibly corresponds to TRBD2 (6 bases). Trimming cost V 10 bases and J 4 bases, with 20 bases left between them. This CDR3 contains 14 residues. In germline, CDR1 is MNHNY, CDR2 SVGAGI (reference sequence). The DNA for the CDR3 is TGTGCCAACCTGGAGGGGAGGAAGTTGTACGAGCAGTACTTC. It encodes CANLEGRKLYEQYF.

The rearrangement links TRBV30 to TRBJ2-3; TRBD2 matches at 11 bases. The CDR3 consists of 16 residues. V gave up 3 bases and J gave up 5 bases; unmatched junction bases: 10. Germline lookup yields CDR1 GTSNPN and CDR2 SVGIG (reference sequence). DNA for the CDR3: TGTGCCTGGAGCCTCTCCGGGACTAGCGGAAGAGATACGCAGTATTTT. Encoded protein: CAWSLSGTSGRDTQYF.

In the case of this clonotype: This may stem from a read error, because a much larger clone lies one nucleotide away. This chain links TRBV12-3 or TRBV12-4 with TRBJ1-2; no firm D call. This CDR3 is 13 amino acids long. Trimming removed 6 bases from V and 12 bases from J, with 20 bases in between. The CDR3 nucleotides read TGTGCCAGCAGCCGAGGTGAGACGGCCGGCCACACCTTC. Translated: CASSRGETAGHTF.

In regard to this clonotype: A much larger clone lies a single base off, so this may be a read error. J is TRBJ1-1 and V is TRBV5-5, with unresolved D. The CDR3 runs 12 residues. Germline assignment: CDR1 SGHKS and CDR2 YYEKEE (reference sequence). The V and J ends lost 0 bases and 8 bases respectively, with 8 bases between them. The CDR3 coding sequence is TGTGCCAGCAGCTTGGTTCGCAGAGAAGCTTTCTTT. Translated: CASSLVRREAFF.

This clonotype came up many times. V usage is TRBV9 and J usage is TRBJ2-5, with 10 nucleotides matching TRBD2. After removal of 4 bases from V and 2 bases from J, the junction contained 5 bases not matched to a gene. The CDR3 consists of 15 residues. The germline CDR1 and CDR2 sequences are SGDLS and YYNGEE. This CDR3 reads CASSPLAGVQETQYF. Written as DNA, the CDR3 is TGTGCCAGCAGCCCCCTAGCGGGAGTACAAGAGACCCAGTACTTC.

The rearrangement links TRBV7-3 to TRBJ2-1; TRBD2 aligns across 9 bases. This CDR3 has 16 amino acids. Germline V lookup: CDR1 SGHTA, CDR2 FQGTGA. V lost 4 bases to trimming and J lost 10 bases; unmatched junction nucleotides: 14. The CDR3 nucleotides read TGTGCCAGCAGCTCCCCTTTGGGCGGGGGGGCAGGCGAGCAGTTCTTC. Protein product: CASSSPLGGGAGEQFF.

This clonotype was seen at least ten times. V is TRBV6-5 and J is TRBJ2-7, with 9 bases identical to TRBD1. The germline V gene has CDR1 MNHEY and CDR2 SVGAGI. There are 14 residues in the CDR3. With 9 bases clipped from V and 0 bases from J, the junction kept 6 bases outside the gene matches. DNA for the CDR3: TGTGCCAGTTCCGACAGGGGGTTCTCCTACGAGCAGTACTTC. Amino acid sequence: CASSDRGFSYEQYF.

V usage is TRBV11-2 and J usage is TRBJ2-1, with TRBD2 identical over 13 bases. This CDR3 has 17 amino acids. The germline V gene has CDR1 SGHAT and CDR2 FQNNGV. V lost 6 bases, J lost 2 bases, and 7 bases stayed unmatched. CDR3 DNA sequence: TGTGCCAGCAGGATCGGGACTAGCGGGACTCCCTACAATGAGCAGTTCTTC. Encoded protein: CASRIGTSGTPYNEQFF.

Only a few counts were recorded for this clonotype. The V call is TRBV29-1, the J call TRBJ2-1, with 12 bases lining up with TRBD2. The germline CDR1 and CDR2 sequences are SQVTM and ANQGSEA. V shed 7 bases and J 7 bases; nucleotides not matched to a gene: 5. The CDR3 extends over 13 amino acids. CDR3 in amino acids: CSASGRAGNEQFF. The CDR3 DNA reads as TGCAGCGCTAGCGGGAGGGCCGGGAATGAGCAGTTCTTC.

This clonotype appeared many times. The rearrangement joins TRBV4-1 to TRBJ2-7, with D unresolved. In germline, CDR1 is MGHRA, CDR2 YSYEKL. The CDR3 totals 13 residues. V was clipped by 0 bases and J by 5 bases, with 8 bases between them. Here the CDR3 DNA reads TGCGCCAGCAGCCAAGAAGGTAGACACGAGCAGTACTTC. The encoded protein is CASSQEGRHEQYF.

This chain uses TRBV6-2 or TRBV6-3 with TRBJ2-5, with 12 nucleotides matching TRBD2. Germline V CDR1 and CDR2: MNHEY, SVGEGT. CDR3 length: 14 amino acids. Unmatched junction bases numbered 8, after V lost 4 bases and J lost 11 bases. CDR3 residues: CASSSSGRAEEQYF. CDR3 nucleotides: TGTGCCAGCAGTTCTAGCGGGAGGGCGGAAGAGCAGTACTTC.

The chain uses TRBV21-1 and TRBJ2-6. TRBV21-1 is deemed a pseudogene. The CDR3 loop spans 20 amino acids. Here the CDR3 DNA reads TGTGCCAGCAGCAAAGTCAGACCCACATATCCCATTTCTGGGGCCAACGTCCTGACTTTC. This encodes CASSKVRPTYPISGANVLTF.

This CDR3 is CASSLASVAGRTDTQYF. Here the CDR3 DNA reads TGCGCCAGCAGCTTGGCCTCAGTAGCGGGGCGCACAGATACGCAGTATTTT. This chain links TRBV5-1 with TRBJ2-3; 8 positions agree with TRBD2. The CDR3 is made up of 17 amino acids. V lost 0 bases, J lost 1 base, and 7 bases stayed unmatched. Germline values: CDR1 SGHRS, CDR2 YFSETQ.

This clonotype appeared a few times. The V gene is TRBV5-1, the J gene TRBJ2-4, with unresolved D. Per germline, CDR1 SGHRS and CDR2 YFSETQ. With 6 bases removed from V and 0 bases from J, the gap between germline ends came to 19 bases. The CDR3 is 17 amino acids. The CDR3: CASKLDFFDKAKNIQYF. The CDR3 bases are TGCGCCAGCAAGCTTGACTTCTTTGACAAAGCCAAAAACATTCAGTACTTC.

This clonotype has ten or more counts. The chain is built from TRBV28 and TRBJ1-2, with D unresolved. CDR1 MDHEN and CDR2 SYDVKM come from the germline V gene. The CDR3 totals 14 residues. V shed 3 bases and J shed 0 bases, with 8 bases lying between them. The CDR3: CASSLGRTNYGYTF. In DNA form, the CDR3 reads TGTGCCAGCAGTTTGGGCAGAACTAACTATGGCTACACCTTC.

There are a few counts of this clonotype. At one end, the junction sequence differs from germline, possibly due to a read error. This rearrangement joins TRBV11-2 to TRBJ1-1; perhaps TRBD1 as D (5 bases). The CDR3 sequence is 15 residues long. Looked up from germline, CDR1 is SGHAT and CDR2 is FQNNGV. The CDR3 DNA follows: TGTGCCAGCAGTTTAGATCGGGGGGGGAACACTGAAGCTTTCTTT. Its translation: CASSLDRGGNTEAFF.

This clonotype was seen more than once but under ten times. This chain connects TRBV7-3 to TRBJ1-1; 11 nucleotides agree with TRBD1. Germline-derived CDR1 and CDR2 are SGHTA and FQGTGA. This CDR3 is 15 amino acids long. V dropped 4 bases and J dropped 1; count of bases not matched to a gene: 2. The CDR3 DNA sequence: TGTGCCAGCAGCTCCGGGACAGGGGGGAACACTGAAGCTTTCTTT. Translated, it gives CASSSGTGGNTEAFF.

This clonotype was counted only a few times. Possible read error: a much larger clone is one base away. The chain employs TRBV7-8 and TRBJ1-1, with 7 bases lining up with TRBD1. Germline V gene data show CDR1 as SGHVS and CDR2 as FQNEAQ. The CDR3 is made up of 15 amino acids. V lost 2 bases and J lost 8; bases outside the gene matches: 11. The CDR3 DNA follows: TGTGCCAGCAGCTTATTGACAGGGCGAAATCAAGAAGCTTTCTTT. This gives the protein CASSLLTGRNQEAFF. Drawing the rest from reference TRBV7-8 and TRBJ1-1, the complete variable domain is GAGVSQSPRYKVAKRGQDVALRCDPISGHVSLFWYQQALGQGPEFLTYFQNEAQLDKSGLPSDRFFAERPEGSVSTLKIQRTQQEDSAVYLCASSLLTGRNQEAFFGQGTRLTVV.

This chain links TRBV7-2 with TRBJ2-3, with D perhaps matching TRBD2 (5 bases). Trimming removed 5 bases at V and 4 bases at J, with 19 bases between. This CDR3 has 16 amino acids. CDR1 SGHTA and CDR2 FQGNSA come from the germline V gene. The CDR3 nucleotides read TGTGCCAGCAGCCTTCAACCGGGAATACTGGCAGATACGCAGTATTTT. Translation: CASSLQPGILADTQYF.

The chain carries TRBV5-4 and TRBJ2-1; 9 nucleotides line up with TRBD2. Germline CDR1 is SGHNT and CDR2 is YYREEE (reference sequence). V shed 2 bases and J 0 bases; nucleotides not matched to a gene: 6. The CDR3 runs 17 residues. For the CDR3, the DNA is TGTGCCAGCAGCTTAGGCGGGGGGGCTAGCTCCTACAATGAGCAGTTCTTC. Protein product: CASSLGGGASSYNEQFF.